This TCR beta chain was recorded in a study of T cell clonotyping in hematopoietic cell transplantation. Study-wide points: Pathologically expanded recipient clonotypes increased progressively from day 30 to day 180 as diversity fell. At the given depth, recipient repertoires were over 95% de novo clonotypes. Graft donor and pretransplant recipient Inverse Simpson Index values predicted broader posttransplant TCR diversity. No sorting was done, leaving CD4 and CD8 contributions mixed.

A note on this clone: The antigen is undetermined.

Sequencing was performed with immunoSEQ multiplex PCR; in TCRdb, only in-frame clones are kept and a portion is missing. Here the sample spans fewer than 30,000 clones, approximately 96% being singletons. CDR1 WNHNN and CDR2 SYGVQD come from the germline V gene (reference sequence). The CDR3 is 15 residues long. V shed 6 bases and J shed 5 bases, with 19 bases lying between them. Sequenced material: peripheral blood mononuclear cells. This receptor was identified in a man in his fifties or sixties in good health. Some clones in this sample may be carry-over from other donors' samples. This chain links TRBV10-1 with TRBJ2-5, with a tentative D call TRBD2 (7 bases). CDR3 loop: CASSQLRGAGETQYF. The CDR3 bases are TGCGCCAGCAGCCAACTCCGGGGGGCCGGGGAGACCCAGTACTTC.